This T cell receptor (beta chain) emerged from a study of tumor-infiltrating lymphocytes in localized non-small cell lung cancer. Study results and caveats: Compared with uninvolved lung, tumors showed higher T cell infiltration by TCRbeta sequencing. Only some patients had TCR sequencing, depending on available tissue.

Only in-frame clones appear in the TCRdb table, and some are missing; sequencing was by immunoSEQ multiplex PCR. The sample lists around 17,000 clones, more than 70% occurring once. Note on this clone: Antigen unknown.

V gave up 4 bases and J gave up 10 bases; unmatched junction bases: 16. The CDR3 is made up of 16 amino acids. The germline gives CDR1 SGHAT, CDR2 FQNNGV. This chain joins TRBV11-2 and TRBJ2-5; 9 nucleotides match TRBD1. The receptor comes from a human donor with non-small cell lung cancer. The sequenced sample was uninvolved lung tissue not adjacent to the tumor. In DNA, the CDR3 is TGTGCCAGCAGCTCGACCGGGACAGGGAGCTTCGGGGTCCAGTACTTC. It specifies CASSSTGTGSFGVQYF.